The present entry profiles one T cell receptor (beta chain) with its context. Libraries were prepared by immunoSEQ multiplex PCR; TCRdb keeps only in-frame clonotypes and omits some of them. The sample contains approximately 140,000 clones, roughly 93% of which appear only once. This sample was taken from a study of control samples from healthy donors and cancer patients. Germline V lookup: CDR1 SGHAT, CDR2 FQDESV (reference sequence). The CDR3 sequence is 15 residues long. V lost 1 base, J lost 4 bases, and 14 bases lay in between. The clonotype was recovered from a man aged 18 to 30 in good health. The rearrangement joins TRBV11-1 to TRBJ2-7, with D possibly TRBD2 on 5 matching bases. The sequencing sample was made of blood. The CDR3 reads CASSLVPGMAYEQYF. CDR3 nucleotide sequence: TGTGCCAGCAGCTTAGTTCCCGGGATGGCGTACGAGCAGTACTTC.